Reported below is one TCR beta chain. This sample stems from a study of blood T cell repertoires in COVID-19. Original data processing: It was from reference gene primer amplification that nucleated cell counts were estimated. Here immunoSEQ multiplex PCR was the method, and the copy in TCRdb shows in-frame clones only, minus some. V, J and clone size derive from that table, while D and trimming were established from the DNA sequence. The sample has about 240,000 clones, around 83% seen once. Germline CDR1 MNHEY, CDR2 SVGEGT. The V and J ends lost 5 bases and 8 bases, in that order; junction bases with no gene match: 9. The CDR3 is 14 residues long.

This chain joins TRBV6-2 or TRBV6-3 and TRBJ2-1, with 7 bases that match TRBD2. What was sequenced was peripheral blood. The receptor was isolated from a woman between 18 and 29 years old with acute or convalescent COVID-19. This CDR3 is CASSRAAGVDEQFF. The CDR3, as DNA: TGTGCCAGCAGTAGGGCGGCGGGAGTGGATGAGCAGTTCTTC.